The clone carrying this T cell receptor (beta chain) was found once. Using immunoSEQ multiplex PCR, the repertoire was profiled, and TCRdb retains in-frame clones only, with some absent. The table includes roughly 250,000 clones, 88% detected once. The sample belongs to a study of blood T cell repertoires in COVID-19. Turning to the study itself: Nucleic acid was either cDNA or gDNA, and it came from T cells, B-cell-depleted T cells, or PBMCs.

Trimming cost V 1 base and J 6 bases, with 6 bases left between them. The CDR3 totals 13 residues. Germline lookup yields CDR1 KGHDR and CDR2 SFDVKD. Recruits, aged about 18 to 89 years, lived in some 25 US areas. Resolution of symptoms, clearance, or two negative PCRs was present in recovered Cohort 3 donors. This chain connects TRBV24-1 to TRBJ1-5, with D uncertain. This sequence originates from a woman aged 50 to 60 who had recovered from COVID-19. Sequencing input: PBMCs or T cells enriched from blood (not recorded which). The CDR3 nucleotides are TGTGCCACCAGTGATTTACCCAGTCAGCCCCAGCATTTT. Translating it yields CATSDLPSQPQHF.